Below are 19 T cell receptor beta chains sequenced from a single sample in a study of tissue T cells after allogeneic stem cell transplantation. Assay: immunoSEQ multiplex PCR; the TCRdb copy retains only in-frame clones and omits some. Of around 9,300 clones listed, 45% are singletons. The sample's time point: mouse harvest day 7 after allogeneic transplant. Each mouse received 10^7 T-cell-depleted marrow cells plus 10^6 splenic CD5+ T cells by tail vein. Sequenced: gut tissue. The receptors stem from a female BALB/c mouse given C57BL/6 T cells with graft-versus-host disease after an allogeneic hematopoietic cell transplant.

In regard to this clone: Germline and genes: mouse. The sequenced fragment ends 1 residue before the CDR3 boundary, so the rest is inferred from the germline J gene. The chain carries TRBV26 and TRBJ2-1, with D tentatively TRBD2 (7 bases). The V end lost 3 bases, the J end lost 0 bases, and 9 bases lay between the germline ends. The germline V gene encodes CDR1 KGHPV and CDR2 FQNQEV (reference sequence). The CDR3 is 15 residues long. The CDR3: CASSLGGLNYAEQFF. The part of the CDR3 DNA that was read is TGTGCCAGCAGTCTCGGGGGGCTTAACTATGCTGAGCAGTTC.

This clone is medium-sized in the sample. The gene names here belong to mouse. Partial CDR3 DNA: TGTGCCAGCAGCCGGGACAGGGGAGAGGCTCCGCTT. Translated, it gives CASSRDRGEAPL. From start to end, the CDR3 is CASSRDRGEAPLF. The chain has TRBV3 and TRBJ1-5; 10 nucleotides line up with TRBD1. The CDR3 goes on 1 residue after the read ends, and that part is filled in from the germline J gene. The germline V gene encodes CDR1 SNHLY and CDR2 FYNGKV (reference sequence). J was trimmed by 8 bases and V by 5 bases; bases with no gene match: 3. CDR3 length: 13 amino acids.

This clone is classed as medium-sized (0.01 to 0.1%). Gene labels here are mouse ones. Coverage ceases 1 residue before the CDR3 finishes, and the germline J gene fills in the end. This rearrangement joins TRBV20 to TRBJ1-3; D is undetermined. This CDR3 has 12 residues. V dropped 6 bases and J dropped 0 bases, with 6 bases sitting between them. Per the germline V gene, CDR1 is GFQATS and CDR2 is STVNSAI. CDR3 DNA (partial): TGTGGTGCCGGTCATTCTGGAAATACGCTCTAT. It translates to CGAGHSGNTLY. The whole CDR3 protein reads CGAGHSGNTLYF.

As for this clone: Germline and genes here are mouse. Read sequence stops 1 residue before the CDR3 end, and the germline J gene provides the missing end. The V gene is TRBV16, the J gene TRBJ2-4, with TRBD2 matching over 8 bases. The V gene end was trimmed by 3 bases and the J gene end by 0 bases; junction bases not matched to a gene: 5. The CDR3 sequence is 16 residues long. The germline V gene has CDR1 SGHSA and CDR2 FRNQAP. Incomplete CDR3 DNA: TGTGCAAGCAGCTTGATGGGGGGGGCTAGTCAAAACACCTTGTAC. Its protein product is CASSLMGGASQNTLY. From start to end, the CDR3 is CASSLMGGASQNTLYF.

With respect to this clone: Gene names denote mouse genes. The read halts 1 residue ahead of the CDR3 end, with the missing end drawn from the germline J gene. The chain carries TRBV3 and TRBJ1-4, with D unresolved. The CDR3 totals 12 residues. Trimming shortened V by 4 bases and J by 7 bases, and 7 bases separated the two germline ends. Per the germline V gene, CDR1 is SNHLY and CDR2 is FYNGKV (reference sequence). The CDR3 spells CASSSPGERLFF. The sequenced part of the CDR3 DNA is TGTGCCAGCAGCTCCCCGGGCGAAAGATTATTT. Full variable domain (remainder filled in from reference TRBV3 and TRBJ1-4): GPKVLQIPSHQIIDMGQMVTLNCDPVSNHLYFYWYKQILGQQMEFLVNFYNGKVMEKSKLFKDQFSVERPDGSYFTLKIQPTALEDSAVYFCASSSPGERLFFGHGTKLSVL.

Worth noting for this clone: Germline and genes here are mouse. The read gets to within 1 residue of the CDR3 end, and the germline J gene fills in the rest. V is TRBV5 and J is TRBJ2-3; D is unclear. Germline V gene lookup returns CDR1 LGHNA and CDR2 YNLKQL (reference sequence). Trimming removed 0 bases from V and 0 bases from J, with 10 bases in between. CDR3 length equals 16 residues. The CDR3 DNA, read in part, is TGTGCCAGCAGCCAAGATAGGAGGCCTAGTGCAGAAACGCTGTAT. Translated: CASSQDRRPSAETLY. The complete CDR3 reads CASSQDRRPSAETLYF.

With respect to this clone: The genes are named according to mouse. The observed sequence ends 1 residue before the CDR3 terminus, with the missing tail filled in from the germline J gene. The rearrangement uses TRBV26 and TRBJ2-3; no firm D call. This CDR3 spans 12 amino acids. Germline lookup yields CDR1 KGHPV and CDR2 FQNQEV (reference sequence). V gave up 4 bases and J gave up 2 bases, with 4 bases separating them. CDR3 sequence reads: CASSHIAETLYF. The DNA read from the CDR3 is TGTGCCAGCAGTCACATTGCAGAAACGCTGTAT.

This clone occurred a few times. Germline and genes here are mouse. The CDR3 end falls 1 residue outside the read, so it is completed with the germline J gene. This chain uses TRBV13-2 with TRBJ2-1; TRBD2 matches at 11 bases. The CDR3 totals 15 residues. With V trimmed by 2 bases and J by 6 bases, 4 bases remained unmatched. CDR1 and CDR2 (germline): NNHNN, SYGAGS (reference sequence). The part of the CDR3 DNA that was read is TGTGCCAGCGGTGAAGGGACTGGGGGCCTTGCTGAGCAGTTC. Translating it yields CASGEGTGGLAEQF. Given in full, the CDR3 is CASGEGTGGLAEQFF.

Comments on this clone: The gene names here belong to mouse. The CDR3 extends 1 residue past the end of the read, so its final part is completed from the germline J gene. The genes are TRBV13-3 and TRBJ1-2, with D possibly being TRBD1 (6 bases). Germline CDR1 reads NNHDY; CDR2 reads SYVADS. V dropped 3 bases and J dropped 3 bases, with 9 bases sitting between them. The length of the CDR3 is 13 residues. CDR3 bases read: TGTGCCAGCAGTGCTGGACAGTACTCCGACTACACC. This sequence encodes CASSAGQYSDYT. The complete CDR3 sequence is CASSAGQYSDYTF.

This clone is labeled as medium-sized (0.01 to 0.1%). Gene names follow the mouse nomenclature. The read finishes 1 residue shy of the CDR3 end, and the germline J gene is used to complete it. The chain couples TRBV26 to TRBJ2-7; 10 nucleotides line up with TRBD2. Looked up from germline, CDR1 is KGHPV and CDR2 is FQNQEV (reference sequence). The CDR3 consists of 14 residues. The ends lost 4 bases at V and 3 bases at J; junction bases unmatched: 3. The chain's CDR3 is CASSPGTGVYEQYF. The DNA read from the CDR3 is TGTGCCAGCAGTCCCGGGACTGGGGTCTATGAACAGTAC.

As concerns this clone: The genes are named according to mouse. The read ends 1 residue early relative to the CDR3; the germline J gene fills the gap. The genes are TRBV12-1 and TRBJ2-5; no reliable D call. V was pared by 0 bases and J by 3 bases, with 9 bases between. Germline-derived CDR1 and CDR2 are SGHSN and HYEKVE. The CDR3 sequence is 14 residues long. This CDR3 is CASSLPGGQDTQYF. Partial CDR3 DNA: TGTGCCAGCTCTCTCCCAGGCGGACAAGACACCCAGTAC.

For this clone: Mouse names are used for the genes. Read coverage stops 1 residue before the CDR3 terminus; the germline J gene supplies the remainder. This rearrangement joins TRBV5 to TRBJ2-7; TRBD2 matches 8 bases. The trim removed 0 bases at V and 4 bases at J, leaving 2 bases unmatched. Germline CDR1 reads LGHNA; CDR2 reads YNLKQL (reference sequence). CDR3 size: 14 residues. CDR3 residues: CASSQDWGAYEQYF. CDR3 bases read: TGTGCCAGCAGCCAAGACTGGGGGGCGTATGAACAGTAC.

On this clone itself: Germline and genes: mouse. The read gets to within 1 residue of the CDR3 end, and the germline J gene fills in the rest. V gene TRBV26 combines with J gene TRBJ1-1; tentative D call: TRBD1 (6 bases). The V and J ends lost 1 base and 2 bases respectively, with 8 bases between them. The CDR3 loop spans 14 amino acids. Germline V gene data show CDR1 as KGHPV and CDR2 as FQNQEV (reference sequence). The CDR3 sequence is CASSLYRANTEVFF. Partial CDR3 DNA: TGTGCCAGCAGTCTGTACAGGGCCAACACAGAAGTCTTC.

A note on this clone: Gene names are mouse gene names. The read ends 1 residue before the CDR3 terminus; that terminus is restored from the germline J gene. The gene calls are TRBV26 and TRBJ2-1; 9 bases fit TRBD1. The CDR3 loop spans 15 amino acids. Trimming took 0 bases from V and 4 from J; bases not matched to a gene: 1. Germline CDR1 is KGHPV and CDR2 is FQNQEV (reference sequence). CDR3 bases read: TGTGCCAGCAGTCTGTCCGGGACAGGGTATGCTGAGCAGTTC. Translating it yields CASSLSGTGYAEQF. The CDR3 reads in full as CASSLSGTGYAEQFF.

With respect to this clone: Germline and genes: mouse. Incomplete CDR3 DNA: TGTGCAAGCAGCTTAGTGGGGGCTAGTGCAGAAACGCTGTAT. Translated: CASSLVGASAETLY. The whole CDR3 protein reads CASSLVGASAETLYF. The chain couples TRBV16 to TRBJ2-3; D is tentatively TRBD1 or TRBD2 (6 bases each). The CDR3 goes on 1 residue after the read ends, and that part is filled in from the germline J gene. V was clipped by 1 base and J by 0 bases, with 8 bases between them. The CDR3 is 15 residues long. Germline loops: CDR1 SGHSA, CDR2 FRNQAP. Filled out from reference TRBV16 and TRBJ2-3, the complete variable domain reads NAGVIQTPRHKVTGKGQEATLWCEPISGHSAVFWYRQTIVQGLEFLTYFRNQAPIDDSGMPKERFSAQMPNQSHSTLKIQSTQPQDSAVYLCASSLVGASAETLYFGSGTRLTVL.

Of note for this clone: Gene names denote mouse genes. The missing CDR3 end, 1 residue past where the read stops, is filled in from the germline J gene. This chain connects TRBV3 to TRBJ1-5; no clear D gene. CDR1 is SNHLY and CDR2 is FYNGKV in the germline V gene (reference sequence). This CDR3 comprises 13 residues. Trimming shortened V by 1 base and J by 0 bases, and 1 base separated the two germline ends. The CDR3 sequence: CASSLGNNQAPLF. The part of the CDR3 DNA that was read is TGTGCCAGCAGCTTAGGTAACAACCAGGCTCCGCTT.

This clone is medium-sized within its sample. The genes and germline here are from mouse. Read data end 1 residue before the CDR3 end; the end is taken from the germline J gene. The chain is built from TRBV31 and TRBJ2-7, with D unclear. Trimming took 3 bases from V and 4 from J, leaving 7 bases between them. Germline V lookup: CDR1 GKSSPN, CDR2 SITVG. The CDR3 contains 11 residues. The part of the CDR3 DNA that was read is TGTGCCTGGAGCAAAAAATATGAACAGTAC. Translated, it gives CAWSKKYEQY. The whole CDR3 protein reads CAWSKKYEQYF.

In its sample, this clone ranks as medium-sized. Gene names are mouse gene names. The read terminates 1 residue ahead of where the CDR3 ends, so the germline J gene completes it. This sequence joins TRBV14 and TRBJ2-7, with 13 bases lining up with TRBD2. This CDR3 comprises 14 residues. Trimming cost V 5 bases and J 4 bases; bases outside gene matches: 3. In germline, CDR1 is SGHDT, CDR2 FRDEAV. CDR3 amino acids: CASSPGLGGYEQYF. The CDR3 DNA, read in part, is TGTGCCAGCAGCCCGGGACTGGGGGGGTATGAACAGTAC.

Points on this clone: The listed genes are named as in mouse. The CDR3 bases that were read are TGTGCCAGCAGTCCGACAGGCGGTGCAGAAACGCTGTAT. Translation: CASSPTGGAETLY. The whole CDR3 protein is CASSPTGGAETLYF. V is TRBV26 and J is TRBJ2-3; weak D call: TRBD1 (6 bases). The read gets to within 1 residue of the CDR3 end, and the germline J gene fills in the rest. Trimming pared 4 bases from V and 1 base from J, leaving 9 bases between. This CDR3 has 14 residues. The germline CDR1 and CDR2 sequences are KGHPV and FQNQEV (reference sequence).